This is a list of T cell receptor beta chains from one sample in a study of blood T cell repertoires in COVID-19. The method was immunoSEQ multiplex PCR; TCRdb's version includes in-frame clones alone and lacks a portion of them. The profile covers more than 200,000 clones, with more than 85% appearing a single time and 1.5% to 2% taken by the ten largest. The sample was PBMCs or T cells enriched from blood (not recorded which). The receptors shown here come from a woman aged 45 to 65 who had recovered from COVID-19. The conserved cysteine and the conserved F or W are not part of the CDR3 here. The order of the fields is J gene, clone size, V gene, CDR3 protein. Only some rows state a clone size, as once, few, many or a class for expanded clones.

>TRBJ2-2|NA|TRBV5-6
ASSSTGQLNTGELF
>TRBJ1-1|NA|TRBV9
ASSVSGQNTEAF
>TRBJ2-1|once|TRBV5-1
ASSSGVPGDEQF
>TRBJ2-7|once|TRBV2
ASSEIGGFSYEQY
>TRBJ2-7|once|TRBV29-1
SVKTRLGYEQY
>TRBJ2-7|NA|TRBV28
ASSFGGQGRFYEQY
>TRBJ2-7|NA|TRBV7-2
ASSPSTGNHEQY
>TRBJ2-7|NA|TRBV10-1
ASSEYPGGPYEQY
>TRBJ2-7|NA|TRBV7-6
ASSLSDRYEQY
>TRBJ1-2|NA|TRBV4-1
ASSQLGTGYNYGYT
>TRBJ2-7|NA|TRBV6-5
ASKSGVRTYEQY
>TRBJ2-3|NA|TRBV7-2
ASSLVGTASADTQY
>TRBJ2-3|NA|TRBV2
ASRDKGLVSTDTQY
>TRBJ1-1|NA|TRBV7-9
ASSPRGGRNTEAF
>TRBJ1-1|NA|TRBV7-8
ASSWEGWNTEAF
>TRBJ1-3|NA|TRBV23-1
ASSHQTGGFSGNTIY
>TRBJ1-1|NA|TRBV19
ASSASRGQTEAF
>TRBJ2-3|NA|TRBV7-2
ASNPWRGGDTQY
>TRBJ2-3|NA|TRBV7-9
ASSQNPRGVTDTQY
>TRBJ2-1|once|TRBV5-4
AGTGFQQF
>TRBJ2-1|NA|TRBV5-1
ASSLRYPGSGQNEQF
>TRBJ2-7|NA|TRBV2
ASSENLAGAREQY
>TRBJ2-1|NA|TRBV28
ASSLQVLRYNEQF
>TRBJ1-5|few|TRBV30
AWSKSVAPNQPQH
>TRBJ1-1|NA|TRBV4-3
ASSQARTYPGAF
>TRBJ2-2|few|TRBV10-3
AISEYGTTNTGELF
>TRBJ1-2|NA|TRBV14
ASSQVREGGYT
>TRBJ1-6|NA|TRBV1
TSTAYIRGQGDNSPLH
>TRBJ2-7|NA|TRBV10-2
ASTDRNYEQY
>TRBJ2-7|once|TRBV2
ASTDPAGGYEQY
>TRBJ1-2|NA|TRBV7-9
ASSLSDRDSNGYT
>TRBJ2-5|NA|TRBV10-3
AIRGTARQETQY
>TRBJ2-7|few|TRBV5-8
ASSSWTSGRVQY
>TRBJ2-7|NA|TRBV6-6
ASTKEGARGEQY
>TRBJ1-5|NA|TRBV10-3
ATRDLEAQH
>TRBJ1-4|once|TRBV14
ASSPAEPGGEKLF
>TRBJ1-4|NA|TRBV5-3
ARSLVSGDEKLF
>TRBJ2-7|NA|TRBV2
ASSVQGSSYEQY
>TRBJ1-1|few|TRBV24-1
ATSDAGQVNTEAF
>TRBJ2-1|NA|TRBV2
ASSSSSGNEQF
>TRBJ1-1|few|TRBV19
ASSIVPRGDAF
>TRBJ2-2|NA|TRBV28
ASRTSGGMPGELF